This T cell receptor (beta chain) was captured by sequencing in a study of radiotherapy plus CTLA-4 blockade in lung cancer. Study-wide findings and caveats: Expansion of tumor-derived TCR clones was observed in blood after radiotherapy plus ipilimumab. Together with interferon-beta, which increased in serum after radiation, early dynamic changes in blood T cell clones were reportedly the best predictors of response.

This table comes from immunoSEQ multiplex PCR, and its TCRdb copy is limited to in-frame clones, with some not included. There are roughly 63,000 clones in the sample; 72% occur only once, and 6.5% to 9.5% lies in the top ten. The CDR3 contains 13 residues. V shed 0 bases and J shed 4 bases, with 4 bases lying between them. The V gene's germline CDR1 is LNHDA and CDR2 SQIVND (reference sequence). Participants had chemo-refractory metastatic non-small-cell lung cancer and were treated with focal radiation plus ipilimumab CTLA-4 blockade. A note on this clone: Its antigen is currently unknown.

The sample in question was peripheral blood, obtained from a patient treated with radiotherapy plus ipilimumab. This chain links TRBV19 with TRBJ1-5; D gene uncertain. The TCR sequence derives from a human donor with non-small cell lung cancer whose response to radiotherapy plus ipilimumab could not be evaluated. The CDR3 loop reads CASSIDPNQPQHF. The CDR3 coding sequence is TGTGCCAGTAGTATAGACCCTAATCAGCCCCAGCATTTT.